This T cell receptor beta chain originates from a study of cytomegalovirus exposure and HLA in healthy donors. The CDR3 contains 16 residues. The V gene's germline CDR1 is LGHNA and CDR2 YNFKEQ. V dropped 1 base and J dropped 2; count of bases not matched to a gene: 6. The PCR contained 60 Vbeta and 13 Jbeta primers. Clones were read by immunoSEQ multiplex PCR, and TCRdb kept only the in-frame ones, dropping some. The profile shows approximately 94,000 clones, over 60% of them singletons. Sequencing was carried out using PBMCs. The chain uses TRBV4-2 and TRBJ2-7, with 9 bases identical to TRBD1. The TCR comes from a man aged 25 to 40 in good health and CMV-seropositive. This chain's CDR3 is CASSQGGQGSPYEQYF. CDR3 DNA sequence: TGTGCCAGCAGCCAAGGCGGACAGGGGTCCCCCTACGAGCAGTACTTC.